The rows below give T cell receptor beta chains drawn from one sample of a study of T cells after posttransplantation cyclophosphamide. The table came from immunoSEQ multiplex PCR; TCRdb's copy has only in-frame clones and leaves some out. This sample comprises around 24,000 clones, none seen once only. The input for sequencing was PBMCs, taken after allogeneic stem cell transplant with posttransplant cyclophosphamide. These receptors came from a male patient in his late teens or twenties who received an allogeneic stem cell transplant from a related donor, was CMV-positive, and had no GVHD. Some of the T cells may derive from the graft donor. CDR3s include the opening cysteine and the closing phenylalanine or tryptophan. A D gene is named only where the DNA matches it firmly. Where a row states a size, it is once, few, many or the class of an expanded clone; other rows omit it.

D	V	J	size	CDR3	DNA
NA	TRBV10-2	TRBJ2-2	many	CASSEPPGHSANTGELFF	TGCGCCAGCAGTGAGCCGCCGGGACACTCTGCGAACACCGGGGAGCTGTTTTTT
NA	TRBV28	TRBJ2-5	many	CASSFLQETQYF	TGTGCCAGCAGTTTCCTCCAAGAGACCCAGTACTTC
NA	TRBV28	TRBJ1-2	many	CASSIPVDSLGGYTF	TGTGCCAGCAGCATCCCTGTGGACAGTCTAGGGGGCTACACCTTC
NA	TRBV6-5	TRBJ2-3	many	CASNWGPAGTQYF	TGTGCCAGCAATTGGGGCCCCGCAGGTACGCAGTATTTT
TRBD2	TRBV7-6	TRBJ2-7	many	CASSFGSGEQYF	TGTGCCAGCAGCTTTGGTAGCGGGGAGCAGTACTTC
TRBD2	TRBV28	TRBJ2-7	many	CASSSAGRDEQYF	TGTGCCAGCAGTTCCGCAGGGAGGGACGAGCAGTACTTC
NA	TRBV29-1	TRBJ2-7	many	CSVGAGVAYEQYF	TGCAGCGTTGGAGCAGGGGTAGCCTACGAGCAGTACTTC
TRBD2	TRBV30	TRBJ2-7	many	CAWSSRRGFEQYF	TGTGCCTGGAGTTCAAGGCGGGGGTTCGAGCAGTACTTC
TRBD1	TRBV5-1	TRBJ2-7	many	CASSLASGQGFYEQYF	TGCGCCAGCAGCTTGGCTTCGGGACAGGGTTTTTACGAGCAGTACTTC
TRBD2	TRBV2	TRBJ2-1	many	CASSERGSSYNEQFF	TGTGCCAGCAGTGAGCGGGGGAGCTCCTACAATGAGCAGTTCTTC
TRBD1	TRBV19	TRBJ2-3	many	CASSYRGPGTDTQYF	TGTGCCAGTAGCTACAGGGGGCCGGGCACAGATACGCAGTATTTT
NA	TRBV2	TRBJ1-1	many	CASSEAQSRYNTEAFF	TGTGCCAGCAGTGAAGCGCAGTCCAGATACAACACTGAAGCTTTCTTT
NA	TRBV30	TRBJ2-3	many	CAWSQWDTQYF	TGTGCCTGGAGTCAGTGGGATACGCAGTATTTT
NA	TRBV4-1	TRBJ2-7	many	CASSLDGSSYEQYF	TGCGCCAGCAGCCTGGACGGGAGCTCCTACGAGCAGTACTTC
NA	TRBV4-1	TRBJ2-1	many	CASSQVRRAYNEQFF	TGCGCCAGCAGCCAAGTTCGGCGGGCTTACAATGAGCAGTTCTTC
TRBD1	TRBV6-5	TRBJ2-7	many	CASSYSARGPEQYF	TGTGCCAGCAGTTACTCTGCCAGGGGGCCCGAGCAGTACTTC
NA	TRBV28	TRBJ2-3	many	CASSSALDSFASTDTQYF	TGTGCCAGCAGCTCAGCCCTGGACAGCTTCGCTAGCACAGATACGCAGTATTTT
NA	TRBV28	TRBJ1-2	many	CASSRGGANYGYTF	TGTGCCAGCAGCCGCGGGGGAGCTAACTATGGCTACACCTTC
TRBD1	TRBV4-3	TRBJ1-6	few	CASSPNQGAYSPLHF	TGCGCCAGCAGCCCTAACCAGGGGGCTTATTCACCCCTCCACTTT
NA	TRBV7-9	TRBJ1-1	many	CASSETGVGTEAFF	TGTGCCAGCAGCGAAACAGGCGTCGGCACTGAAGCTTTCTTT
NA	TRBV4-1	TRBJ2-7	many	CASSQPPGQKPYEQYF	TGCGCCAGCAGCCAACCGCCCGGACAGAAGCCCTACGAGCAGTACTTC
TRBD1	TRBV5-1	TRBJ1-1	many	CASSLGGTVNTEAFF	TGCGCCAGCAGCTTGGGTGGGACAGTGAACACTGAAGCTTTCTTT
NA	TRBV5-6	TRBJ2-1	many	CASSFRSNEQFF	TGTGCCAGCAGCTTTAGGAGCAATGAGCAGTTCTTC
TRBD1	TRBV7-2	TRBJ1-3	many	CASSLGTGGNTIYF	TGTGCCAGCAGCTTAGGGACAGGGGGCAACACCATATATTTT
NA	TRBV6-5	TRBJ1-1	many	CASSSNSMNTEAFF	TGTGCCAGCAGTTCTAATTCCATGAACACTGAAGCTTTCTTT
TRBD2	TRBV10-2	TRBJ2-1	many	CASSETRGGANEQFF	TGCGCCAGCAGTGAGACGCGGGGGGGGGCCAATGAGCAGTTCTTC
TRBD1	TRBV2	TRBJ2-3	many	CASVPGQGWDTQYF	TGTGCCAGCGTCCCGGGACAGGGATGGGATACGCAGTATTTT
TRBD1	TRBV29-1	TRBJ1-2	many	CSVEDHFGQGYGYTF	TGCAGCGTTGAAGATCATTTCGGACAGGGTTATGGCTACACCTTC
NA	TRBV5-4	TRBJ1-4	many	CASSLKQGDEKLFF	TGTGCCAGCAGCTTGAAACAGGGCGATGAAAAACTGTTTTTT
TRBD2	TRBV9	TRBJ2-7	many	CASSASGASSYEQYF	TGTGCCAGCAGCGCTAGCGGGGCGAGCTCCTACGAGCAGTACTTC
NA	TRBV13	TRBJ2-7	many	CASSRPGLYEQYF	TGTGCCAGCAGCAGACCGGGACTTTACGAGCAGTACTTC
NA	TRBV4-1	TRBJ1-1	many	CASSQPHQNTEAFF	TGCGCCAGCAGCCAACCACACCAGAACACTGAAGCTTTCTTT
TRBD1	TRBV6-6	TRBJ2-1	many	CASSRGQGNNEQFF	TGTGCCAGCAGCAGGGGACAGGGGAACAATGAGCAGTTCTTC
TRBD2	TRBV18	TRBJ2-1	many	CASSPSGGLAFNEQFF	TGTGCCAGCTCACCATCGGGGGGACTAGCGTTCAATGAGCAGTTCTTC
NA	TRBV6-4	TRBJ2-2	many	CASKQQPTNTGELFF	TGTGCCAGCAAACAGCAACCCACGAACACCGGGGAGCTGTTTTTT
NA	TRBV5-4	TRBJ2-7	many	CASSPELTLSYEQYF	TGTGCCAGCAGCCCCGAATTAACTCTCTCCTACGAGCAGTACTTC
TRBD2	TRBV6-4	TRBJ2-5	NA	CASSVAGLEREQYF	TGTGCCAGCAGTGTAGCGGGGTTGGAGAGGGAGCAGTACTTC
NA	TRBV7-2	TRBJ2-1	many	CASSRGGGLGNEQFF	TGTGCCAGCAGTAGGGGGGGCGGTTTAGGGAATGAGCAGTTCTTC
TRBD1	TRBV29-1	TRBJ1-6	NA	CSVVDRGDSPLHF	TGCAGCGTCGTTGACAGGGGTGATTCACCCCTCCACTTT
NA	TRBV18	TRBJ2-7	many	CASSMRDNSYEQYF	TGTGCCAGCTCAATGAGGGACAACTCCTACGAGCAGTACTTC
NA	TRBV7-9	TRBJ2-7	many	CASSLAGHSSYEQYF	TGTGCCAGCAGCTTAGCGGGACACAGCTCCTACGAGCAGTACTTC
TRBD2	TRBV7-3	TRBJ2-3	many	CASSFLAGGRTDTQYF	TGTGCCAGCAGCTTTCTAGCGGGGGGGCGCACAGATACGCAGTATTTT
NA	TRBV7-9	TRBJ2-5	many	CASSLPSQETQYF	TGTGCCAGCAGCTTACCTAGCCAAGAGACCCAGTACTTC
NA	TRBV27	TRBJ1-3	many	CASSPYAGWKGNTIYF	TGTGCCAGCAGTCCCTACGCAGGGTGGAAAGGAAACACCATATATTTT
NA	TRBV6-1	TRBJ1-5	many	CASSEWGRDSNQPQHF	TGTGCCAGCAGTGAATGGGGGAGGGATAGCAATCAGCCCCAGCATTTT
NA	TRBV5-1	TRBJ2-1	many	CASSTQGSYNEQFF	TGCGCCAGCAGCACCCAGGGGAGCTACAATGAGCAGTTCTTC
NA	TRBV18	TRBJ2-1	many	CASSPGGRYNEQFF	TGTGCCAGCTCACCAGGGGGGAGGTACAATGAGCAGTTCTTC
TRBD1	TRBV2	TRBJ1-1	many	CASMTQGAEAFF	TGTGCCAGCATGACACAGGGGGCTGAAGCTTTCTTT
NA	TRBV9	TRBJ2-5	many	CASSVDPGSWETQYF	TGTGCCAGCAGCGTAGATCCAGGGTCTTGGGAGACCCAGTACTTC
NA	TRBV28	TRBJ2-7	many	CASSLGRSSYEQYF	TGTGCCAGCAGTTTAGGCCGAAGCTCCTACGAGCAGTACTTC
TRBD1	TRBV5-1	TRBJ1-2	many	CASSLARTGSRYTF	TGCGCCAGCAGCTTGGCCCGGACAGGGAGCCGCTACACCTTC
TRBD1	TRBV6-6	TRBJ1-1	many	CASSSTGAGGGTEAFF	TGTGCCAGCAGCTCCACAGGGGCCGGGGGGGGCACTGAAGCTTTCTTT
NA	TRBV27	TRBJ1-1	many	CASSFGGNVMNTEAFF	TGTGCCAGCAGTTTCGGGGGGAACGTGATGAACACTGAAGCTTTCTTT
NA	TRBV9	TRBJ2-7	few	CASSVDGQGSYEQYF	TGTGCCAGCAGCGTAGATGGGCAGGGCTCCTACGAGCAGTACTTC